This is a list of T cell receptor beta chains from one sample in a study of OX40 agonist ivuxolimab in advanced cancers. Sequencing used immunoSEQ multiplex PCR; TCRdb keeps in-frame clones, though not all of them. The top ten clones hold around 5.1% of a sample with over 50,000 clones, 88% of them seen once. The material sequenced was CD4+ or CD8+ T cells sorted from blood, taken in a trial of the OX40 agonist ivuxolimab. The source of these receptors is an adult with an advanced solid tumor such as melanoma, head and neck, liver or kidney cancer. CDR3s include the opening cysteine and the closing phenylalanine or tryptophan. Each record gives: V gene, CDR3 protein.

v_gene: TRBV18
CDR3aa: CASSPFRAAGANVLTF

v_gene: TRBV6-6
CDR3aa: CASSYSRAGDGELFF

v_gene: TRBV6-6
CDR3aa: CASSYPGSYEQYF

v_gene: TRBV27
CDR3aa: CASKTGGNTEAFF

v_gene: TRBV7-2
CDR3aa: CASSLGGEPSGNTIYF

v_gene: TRBV6-6
CDR3aa: CASNPSGGLGYEQYF

v_gene: TRBV23-1
CDR3aa: CASRNTRDRPDEAFF

v_gene: TRBV19
CDR3aa: CASSTTDRTYNEQFF

v_gene: TRBV10-2
CDR3aa: CASSLDYEQYF

v_gene: TRBV2
CDR3aa: CASCEGMNTEAFF

v_gene: TRBV5-4
CDR3aa: CASSLSTGGAETQYF

v_gene: TRBV27
CDR3aa: CASTPRRTVQTF

v_gene: TRBV9
CDR3aa: CASSGGPGNTGELFF